This T cell receptor (beta chain) originates from a study of identical twins. TCRdb recomputed calls from the 5' RACE reads with MiXCR, one row per CDR3 protein. Among 500,000 to 700,000 distinct CDR3 sequences listed, just over 7% were seen once. The CDR3 extends over 13 amino acids. Germline-derived CDR1 and CDR2 are SGHNT and YENEEA. The V segment lost 0 bases and the J segment 12 bases; nucleotides outside the gene matches: 3. This clonotype is a singleton in its sample. The target antigen is unknown. General study findings and limits: Cross-sectional statistical analysis was relied on for the conclusions, without the same donors being followed.

These data were also filed under a second study, of yellow fever vaccine responses in identical twins. From that study: The authors reported partly convergent, partly personalized vaccine responses in identical twins.

The rearrangement joins TRBV11-3 to TRBJ2-1; 9 bases align to TRBD2. This TCR was sampled from a woman under 30 in good health. The sample consisted of PBMCs. The CDR3 nucleotides read TGTGCCAGCAGCTTAGACTCAGCGGGGGGGCAGTTCTTC. Its protein product is CASSLDSAGGQFF.